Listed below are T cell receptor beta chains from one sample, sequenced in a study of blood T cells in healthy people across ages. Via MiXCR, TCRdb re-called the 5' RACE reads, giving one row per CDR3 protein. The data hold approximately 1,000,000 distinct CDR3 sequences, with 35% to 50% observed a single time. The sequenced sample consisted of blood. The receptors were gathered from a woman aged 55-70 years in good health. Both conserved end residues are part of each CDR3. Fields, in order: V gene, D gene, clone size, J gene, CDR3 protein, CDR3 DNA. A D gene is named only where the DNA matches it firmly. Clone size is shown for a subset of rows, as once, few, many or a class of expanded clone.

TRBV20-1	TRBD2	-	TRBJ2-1	CSAVAGLYNEQFF	TGCAGTGCAGTAGCGGGACTGTACAATGAGCAGTTCTTC
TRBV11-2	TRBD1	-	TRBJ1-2	CASRYGTGEGYGYTF	TGTGCCAGCAGATATGGGACAGGGGAAGGGTATGGCTACACCTTC
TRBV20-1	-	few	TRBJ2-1	CSASGYSYNEQFF	TGCAGTGCTAGCGGGTACTCCTACAATGAGCAGTTCTTC
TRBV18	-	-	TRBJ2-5	CASSPFPETQYF	TGTGCCAGCTCACCGTTTCCAGAGACCCAGTACTTC
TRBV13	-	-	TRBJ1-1	CASSLVPKNTEAFF	TGTGCCAGCAGCTTGGTGCCGAAGAACACTGAAGCTTTCTTT
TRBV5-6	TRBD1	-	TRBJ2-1	CASSLSQQGTYNEQFF	TGTGCCAGCAGCTTGTCGCAACAGGGGACCTACAATGAGCAGTTCTTC
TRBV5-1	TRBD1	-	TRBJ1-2	CASSLGTGNDCGYTF	TGCGCCAGCAGCTTAGGGACAGGGAACGACTGTGGCTACACCTTC
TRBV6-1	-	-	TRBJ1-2	CASRTYGYTF	TGTGCCAGCAGGACCTATGGCTACACCTTC
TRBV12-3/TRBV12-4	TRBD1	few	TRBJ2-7	CASSLVLGGTGIYEQYF	TGTGCCAGCAGTTTAGTGTTGGGAGGGACAGGGATCTACGAGCAGTACTTC
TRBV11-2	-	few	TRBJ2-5	CASSLVPRAETQYF	TGTGCCAGCAGCTTAGTCCCCAGGGCAGAGACCCAGTACTTC
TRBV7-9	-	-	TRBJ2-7	CASSPIRDGYEQYF	TGTGCCAGCAGCCCGATCCGGGACGGCTACGAGCAGTACTTC
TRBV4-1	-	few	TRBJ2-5	CASSQGLLGETQYF	TGCGCCAGCAGCCAAGGACTCCTGGGGGAGACCCAGTACTTC
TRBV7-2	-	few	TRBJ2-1	CASSLGQGASSYNEQFF	TGTGCCAGCAGCTTGGGCCAGGGCGCTAGCTCCTACAATGAGCAGTTCTTC
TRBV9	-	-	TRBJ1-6	CASSPEAGPSYSPLHF	TGTGCCAGCAGCCCCGAGGCCGGACCGAGTTATTCACCCCTCCACTTT
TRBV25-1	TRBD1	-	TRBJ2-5	CASSDRPKAKTQYF	TGTGCCAGCTCGGACAGGCCCAAGGCGAAGACCCAGTACTTT
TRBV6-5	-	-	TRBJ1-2	CASSYSRDGGYTF	TGTGCCAGCAGTTACTCCCGTGATGGGGGCTACACCTTC
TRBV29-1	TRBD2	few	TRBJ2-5	CSVVVGGSNQETQYF	TGCAGCGTTGTTGTGGGGGGGAGTAACCAAGAGACCCAGTACTTC
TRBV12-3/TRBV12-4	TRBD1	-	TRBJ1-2	CASSMGQGKDGYGYTF	TGTGCCAGCAGCATGGGACAGGGAAAGGATGGCTATGGCTACACCTTC
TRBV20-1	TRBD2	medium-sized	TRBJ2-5	CSATEDSGTQETQYF	TGCAGTGCTACCGAGGATAGCGGGACACAAGAGACCCAGTACTTC
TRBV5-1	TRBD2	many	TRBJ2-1	CASSLTSGSNEQFF	TGCGCCAGCAGTCTGACTAGCGGGAGCAATGAGCAGTTCTTC
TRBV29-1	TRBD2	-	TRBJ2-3	CSVGTRNTDTQYF	TGCAGCGTTGGGACTAGGAACACAGATACGCAGTATTTT
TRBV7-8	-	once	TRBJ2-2	CASSLFDWGNTGELFF	TGTGCCAGCAGCTTATTCGACTGGGGTAACACCGGGGAGCTGTTTTTT
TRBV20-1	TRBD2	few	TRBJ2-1	CSARGVWREGRNEQFF	TGCAGTGCTAGAGGAGTCTGGCGGGAGGGGCGGAATGAGCAGTTCTTC
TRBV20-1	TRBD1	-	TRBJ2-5	CSASRDSKETQYF	TGCAGTGCTTCCCGGGACAGTAAAGAGACCCAGTACTTC
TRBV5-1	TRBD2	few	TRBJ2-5	CASSFALAGQETQYF	TGCGCCAGCAGCTTTGCGCTAGCGGGACAAGAGACCCAGTACTTC
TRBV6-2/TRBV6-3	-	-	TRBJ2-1	CASSYSDSHNEQFF	TGTGCCAGCAGTTACTCGGACAGCCACAATGAGCAGTTCTTC